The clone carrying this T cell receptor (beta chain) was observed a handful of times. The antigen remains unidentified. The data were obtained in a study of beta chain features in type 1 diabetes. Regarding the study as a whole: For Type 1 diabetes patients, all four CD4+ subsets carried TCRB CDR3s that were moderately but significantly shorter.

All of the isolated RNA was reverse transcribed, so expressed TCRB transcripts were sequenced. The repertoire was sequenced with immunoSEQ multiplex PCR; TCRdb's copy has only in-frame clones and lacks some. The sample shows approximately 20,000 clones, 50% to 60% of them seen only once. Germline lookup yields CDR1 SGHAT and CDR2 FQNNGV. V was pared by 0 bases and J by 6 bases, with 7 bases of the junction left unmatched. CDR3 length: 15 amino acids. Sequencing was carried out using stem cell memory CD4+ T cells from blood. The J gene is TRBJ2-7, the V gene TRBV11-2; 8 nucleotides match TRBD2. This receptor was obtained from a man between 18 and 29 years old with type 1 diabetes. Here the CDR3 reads CASSLDLRTSGEQYF. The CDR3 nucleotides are TGTGCCAGCAGCTTAGATCTCAGAACTAGCGGCGAGCAGTACTTC. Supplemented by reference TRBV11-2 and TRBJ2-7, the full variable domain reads EAGVAQSPRYKIIEKRQSVAFWCNPISGHATLYWYQQILGQGPKLLIQFQNNGVVDDSQLPKDRFSAERLKGVDSTLKIQPAKLEDSAVYLCASSLDLRTSGEQYFGPGTRLTVT.